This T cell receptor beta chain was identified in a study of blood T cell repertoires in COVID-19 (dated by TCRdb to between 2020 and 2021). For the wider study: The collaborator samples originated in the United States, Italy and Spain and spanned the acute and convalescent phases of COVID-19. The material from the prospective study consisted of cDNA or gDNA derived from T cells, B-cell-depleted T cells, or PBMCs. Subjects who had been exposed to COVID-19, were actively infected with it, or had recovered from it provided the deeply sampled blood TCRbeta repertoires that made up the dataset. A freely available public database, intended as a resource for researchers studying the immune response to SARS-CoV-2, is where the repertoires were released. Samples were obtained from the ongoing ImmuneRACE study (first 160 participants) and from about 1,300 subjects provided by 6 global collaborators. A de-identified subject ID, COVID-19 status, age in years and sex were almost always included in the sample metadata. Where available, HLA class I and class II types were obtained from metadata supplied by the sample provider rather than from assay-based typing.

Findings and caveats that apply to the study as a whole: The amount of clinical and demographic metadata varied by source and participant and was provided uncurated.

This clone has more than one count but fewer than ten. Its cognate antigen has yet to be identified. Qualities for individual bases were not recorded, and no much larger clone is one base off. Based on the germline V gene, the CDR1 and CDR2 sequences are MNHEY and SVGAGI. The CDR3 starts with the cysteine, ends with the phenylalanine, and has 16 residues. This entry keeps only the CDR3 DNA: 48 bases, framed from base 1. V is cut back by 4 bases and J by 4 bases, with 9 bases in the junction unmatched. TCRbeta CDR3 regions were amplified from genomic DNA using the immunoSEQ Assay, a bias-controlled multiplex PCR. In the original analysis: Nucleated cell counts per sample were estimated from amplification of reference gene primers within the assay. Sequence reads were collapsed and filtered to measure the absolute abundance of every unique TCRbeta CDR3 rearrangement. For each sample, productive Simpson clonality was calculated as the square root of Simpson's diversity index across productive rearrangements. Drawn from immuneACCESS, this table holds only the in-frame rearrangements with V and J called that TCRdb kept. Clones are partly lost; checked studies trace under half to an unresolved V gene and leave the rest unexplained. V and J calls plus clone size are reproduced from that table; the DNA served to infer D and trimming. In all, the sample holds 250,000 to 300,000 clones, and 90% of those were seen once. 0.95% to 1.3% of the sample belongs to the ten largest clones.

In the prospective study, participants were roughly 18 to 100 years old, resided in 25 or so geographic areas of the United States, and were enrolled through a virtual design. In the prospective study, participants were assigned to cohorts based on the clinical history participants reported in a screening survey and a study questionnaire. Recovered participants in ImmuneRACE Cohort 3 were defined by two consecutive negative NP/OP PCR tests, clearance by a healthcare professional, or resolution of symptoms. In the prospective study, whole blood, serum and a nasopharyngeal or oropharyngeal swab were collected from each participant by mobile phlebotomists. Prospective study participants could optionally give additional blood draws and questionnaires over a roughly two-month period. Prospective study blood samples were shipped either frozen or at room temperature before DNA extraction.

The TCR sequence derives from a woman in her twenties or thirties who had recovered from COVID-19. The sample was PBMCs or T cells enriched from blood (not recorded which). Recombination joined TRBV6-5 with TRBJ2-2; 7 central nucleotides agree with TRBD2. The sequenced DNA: TGTGCCAGCAGTTCCCTGGCGGGAGCGGGCACCGGGGAGCTGTTTTTT. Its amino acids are CASSSLAGAGTGELFF.